One and the same sample provided the 6 T cell receptor beta chains below, sequenced in a study of blood T cell repertoires in COVID-19. Measured with immunoSEQ multiplex PCR; TCRdb has only the in-frame clones, and not every one. Among about 220,000 clones listed, 80% to 85% were seen once. Sequencing was performed on peripheral blood. These TCRs come from a human donor in a cohort sampled during active COVID-19.

The rearrangement joins TRBV28 to TRBJ1-5; possibly TRBD1 for D (6 bases). Germline CDR1 is MDHEN and CDR2 is SYDVKM. With 6 bases removed from V and 0 bases from J, the gap between germline ends came to 12 bases. There are 15 residues in the CDR3. CDR3 coding DNA: TGTGCCAGCAGCTCGACAGGTCGTAGCAATCAGCCCCAGCATTTT. Amino acids: CASSSTGRSNQPQHF.

V gene TRBV14 combines with J gene TRBJ2-3, with D uncertain. This CDR3 contains 15 residues. CDR1 SGHDN and CDR2 FVKESK come from the germline V gene. The V and J ends lost 7 bases and 0 bases respectively, with 14 bases between them. CDR3 DNA sequence: TGTGCCAGCAAAGGAGCGTTTGGTAGCACAGATACGCAGTATTTT. Its protein product is CASKGAFGSTDTQYF.

This chain joins TRBV25-1 and TRBJ1-1; D ambiguous. This CDR3 contains 13 residues. V lost 7 bases and J 5 bases, leaving 14 bases between the germline ends. Germline CDR1 and CDR2: MGHDK and SYGVNS. CDR3: CASKGGPSTEAFF. CDR3 sequence (DNA): TGTGCCAGCAAGGGCGGGCCTTCAACTGAAGCTTTCTTT.

V usage is TRBV7-2 and J usage is TRBJ2-7, with TRBD1 identical over 8 bases. Germline V gene sequence: CDR1 SGHTA, CDR2 FQGNSA. The CDR3 loop spans 14 amino acids. The V gene end was trimmed by 0 bases and the J gene end by 4 bases; junction bases not matched to a gene: 2. The CDR3 reads CASSLAGQAYEQYF. CDR3 sequence (DNA): TGTGCCAGCAGCTTAGCGGGACAGGCGTACGAGCAGTACTTC.

This chain joins TRBV4-3 and TRBJ1-3, with D unresolved. The V end lost 1 base, the J end lost 1 base, and 8 bases lay between the germline ends. Germline V CDR1 and CDR2: LGHNA, YSLEER. CDR3 length equals 15 residues. The CDR3 is CASSQGVVSGNTIYF. CDR3 nucleotides: TGCGCCAGCAGCCAAGGAGTGGTTTCTGGAAACACCATATATTTT.

The gene calls are TRBV2 and TRBJ1-1; D is possibly TRBD1 (5 bases). The CDR3 spans 13 residues. Per germline, CDR1 SNHLY and CDR2 FYNNEI. With 4 bases removed from V and 1 base from J, the gap between germline ends came to 7 bases. CDR3 in amino acids: CASSAQGNTEAFF. The CDR3 nucleotides read TGTGCCAGCAGTGCGCAGGGGAACACTGAAGCTTTCTTT.